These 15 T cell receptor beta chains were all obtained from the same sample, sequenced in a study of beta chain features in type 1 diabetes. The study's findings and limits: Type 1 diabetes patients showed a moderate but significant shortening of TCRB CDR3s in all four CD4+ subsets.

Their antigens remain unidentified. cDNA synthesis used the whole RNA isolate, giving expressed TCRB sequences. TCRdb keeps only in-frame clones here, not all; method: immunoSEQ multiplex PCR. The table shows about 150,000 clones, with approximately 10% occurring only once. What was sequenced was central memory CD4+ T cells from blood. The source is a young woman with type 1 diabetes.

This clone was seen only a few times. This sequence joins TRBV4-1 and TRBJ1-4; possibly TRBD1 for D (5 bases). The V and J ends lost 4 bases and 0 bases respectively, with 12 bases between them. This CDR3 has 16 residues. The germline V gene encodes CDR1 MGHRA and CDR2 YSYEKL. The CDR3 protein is CASSPIGGSTNEKLFF. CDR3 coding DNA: TGCGCCAGCAGCCCGATCGGGGGGTCAACTAATGAAAAACTGTTTTTT.

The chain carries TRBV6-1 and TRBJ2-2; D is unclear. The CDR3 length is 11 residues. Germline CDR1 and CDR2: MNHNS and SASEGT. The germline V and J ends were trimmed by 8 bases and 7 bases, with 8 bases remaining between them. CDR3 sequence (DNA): TGTGCCAGCGGCGACTTCGGGGAGCTGTTTTTT. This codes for CASGDFGELFF.

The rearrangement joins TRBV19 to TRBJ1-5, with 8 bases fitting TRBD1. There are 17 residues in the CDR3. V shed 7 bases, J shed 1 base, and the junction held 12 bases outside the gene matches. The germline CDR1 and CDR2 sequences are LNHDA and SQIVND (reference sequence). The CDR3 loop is CASTRQGSSTSNQPQHF. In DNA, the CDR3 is TGTGCCAGTACGAGACAGGGGAGCAGTACAAGCAATCAGCCCCAGCATTTT.

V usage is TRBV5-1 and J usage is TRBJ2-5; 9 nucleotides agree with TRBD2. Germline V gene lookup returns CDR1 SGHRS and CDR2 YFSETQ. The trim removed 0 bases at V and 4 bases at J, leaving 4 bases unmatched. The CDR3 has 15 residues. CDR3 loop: CASSLGSGGGETQYF. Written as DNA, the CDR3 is TGCGCCAGCAGCTTGGGTAGCGGGGGAGGAGAGACCCAGTACTTC.

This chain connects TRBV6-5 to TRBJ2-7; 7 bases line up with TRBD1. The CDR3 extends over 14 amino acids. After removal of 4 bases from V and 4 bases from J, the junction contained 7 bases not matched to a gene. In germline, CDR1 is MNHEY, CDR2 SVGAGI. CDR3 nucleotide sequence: TGTGCCAGCAGTTTACAGGGGCGTTTGTACGAGCAGTACTTC. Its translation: CASSLQGRLYEQYF.

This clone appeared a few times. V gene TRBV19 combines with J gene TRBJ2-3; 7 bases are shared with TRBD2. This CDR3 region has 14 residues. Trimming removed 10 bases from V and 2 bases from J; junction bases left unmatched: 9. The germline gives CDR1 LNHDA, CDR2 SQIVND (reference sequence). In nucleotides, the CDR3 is TGTGCCACATCCAGGACTAGATTCACAGATACGCAGTATTTT. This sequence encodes CATSRTRFTDTQYF.

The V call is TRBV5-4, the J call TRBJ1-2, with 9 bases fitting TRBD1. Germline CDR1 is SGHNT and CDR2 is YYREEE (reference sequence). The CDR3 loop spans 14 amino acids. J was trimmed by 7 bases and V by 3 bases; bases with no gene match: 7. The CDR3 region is CASSWDRESSGYTF. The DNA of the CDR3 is TGTGCCAGCAGCTGGGACAGGGAATCCTCTGGCTACACCTTC.

In nucleotides, the CDR3 is TGTGCCAGCAGCCTATCCACAGATACGCAGTATTTT. It encodes CASSLSTDTQYF. This chain uses TRBV7-2 with TRBJ2-3, with D uncertain. The V gene lost 5 bases and the J gene lost 2 bases, with 5 bases spanning the gap. The CDR3 is 12 amino acids. The germline V gene encodes CDR1 SGHTA and CDR2 FQGNSA.

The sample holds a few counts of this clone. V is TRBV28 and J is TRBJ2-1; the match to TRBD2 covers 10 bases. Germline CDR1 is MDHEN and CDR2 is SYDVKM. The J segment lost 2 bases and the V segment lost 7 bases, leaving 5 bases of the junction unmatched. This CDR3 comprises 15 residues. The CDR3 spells CASTRTSGTYNEQFF. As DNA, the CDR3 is TGTGCCAGCACCAGGACTAGCGGCACCTACAATGAGCAGTTCTTC.

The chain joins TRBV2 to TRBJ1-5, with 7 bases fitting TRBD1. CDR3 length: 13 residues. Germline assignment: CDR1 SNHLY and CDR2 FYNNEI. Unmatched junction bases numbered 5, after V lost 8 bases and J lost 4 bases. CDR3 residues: CASDLQGNQPQHF. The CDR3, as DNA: TGTGCCAGCGATCTACAGGGGAATCAGCCCCAGCATTTT.

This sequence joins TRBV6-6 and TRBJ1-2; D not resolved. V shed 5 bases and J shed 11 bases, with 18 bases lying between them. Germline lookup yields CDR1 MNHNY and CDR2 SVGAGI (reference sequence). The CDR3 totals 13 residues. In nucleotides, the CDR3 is TGTGCCAGCAGTGACCGGGATGAGGACGGGTACACCTTC. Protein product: CASSDRDEDGYTF.

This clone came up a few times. The CDR3 region has the DNA TGTGCCAGCAGGGACAGCCTTGAAGCTTTCTTT. Protein sequence: CASRDSLEAFF. The V call is TRBV6-5, the J call TRBJ1-1; D perhaps matches TRBD1 (6 bases). The V end lost 6 bases, the J end lost 7 bases, and 9 bases lay between the germline ends. CDR1 is MNHEY, CDR2 SVGAGI, per germline. The CDR3 extends over 11 amino acids.

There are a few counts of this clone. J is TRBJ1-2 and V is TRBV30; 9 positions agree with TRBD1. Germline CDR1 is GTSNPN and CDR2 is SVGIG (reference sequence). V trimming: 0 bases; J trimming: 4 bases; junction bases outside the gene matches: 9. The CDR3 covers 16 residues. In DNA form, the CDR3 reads TGTGCCTGGAGTGTACGCGGGACAGGGACCTCCTATGGCTACACCTTC. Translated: CAWSVRGTGTSYGYTF.

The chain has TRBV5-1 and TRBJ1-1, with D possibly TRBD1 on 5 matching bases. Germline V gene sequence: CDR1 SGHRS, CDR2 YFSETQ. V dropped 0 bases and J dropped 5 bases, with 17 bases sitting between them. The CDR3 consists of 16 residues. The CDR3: CASSLAWGGKETEAFF. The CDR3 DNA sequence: TGCGCCAGCAGCTTGGCCTGGGGGGGGAAGGAGACTGAAGCTTTCTTT.

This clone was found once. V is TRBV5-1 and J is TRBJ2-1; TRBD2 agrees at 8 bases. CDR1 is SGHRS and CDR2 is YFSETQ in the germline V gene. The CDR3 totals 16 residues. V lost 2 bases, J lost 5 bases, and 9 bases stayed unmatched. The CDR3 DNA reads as TGCGCCAGCAGCTTTGGGAGCGGGAGTGCTAACAATGAGCAGTTCTTC. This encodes CASSFGSGSANNEQFF.